This paragraph reports one T cell receptor beta chain. Its antigen is unknown. This sample was taken from a study of T cells in Graves' hyperthyroidism and ophthalmopathy. Whole-study results and caveats: Ophthalmopathy onset followed model prediction by a median roughly 6.5 months.

Researchers amplified the TCR beta CDR3 regions from RNA transcripts. TCR CDR3 underwent first-round RT-PCR with the HTBI primer set. MiXCR, run by TCRdb on the multiplex PCR reads, gives a single entry per CDR3 protein. The table records about 610,000 distinct CDR3 sequences, roughly 14% of them present only once. The CDR3 runs 13 residues. The germline V and J ends were trimmed by 6 bases and 4 bases, with 10 bases remaining between them. Germline V lookup: CDR1 LNHDA, CDR2 SQIVND (reference sequence). The source material was blood. The V call is TRBV19, the J call TRBJ1-5; a possible D gene is TRBD1 (5 bases). The sequence came from a woman aged 40 to 55 with Graves' ophthalmopathy. CDR3 nucleotide sequence: TGTGCCAGTAGGCGACAGAAGAATCAGCCCCAGCATTTT. Encoded protein: CASRRQKNQPQHF.